The TCR beta chain described here comes from a study of T cell repertoires in cytomegalovirus infection. Whole-study context: Public TCR beta signatures provided an indication of both CMV infection and a matching HLA type. Study-level findings and limits: Carriers of CMV plus the relevant HLA were identified by cumulative public TCR beta family frequency.

TCRdb re-called the reads with MiXCR, one entry per CDR3 protein. Of about 180,000 distinct CDR3 sequences in the sample, less than 25% were seen once. Regarding this clonotype: Its antigen remains unknown.

The CDR3 has 10 residues. V was shortened by 8 bases and J by 7 bases, with 6 bases between the two germline ends. The sample consisted of CD8+ T cells from cultured PBMCs, taken from culture after CMV antigen stimulation. The chain couples TRBV12-3 or TRBV12-4 to TRBJ2-1; D is possibly TRBD2 (5 bases). The TCR comes from a human donor in good health (CMV status not recorded). Some clones in this sample may be carry-over from other donors' samples. The CDR3 bases are TGTGCCAGCGGACTTAATGAGCAGTTCTTC. Amino acids: CASGLNEQFF.